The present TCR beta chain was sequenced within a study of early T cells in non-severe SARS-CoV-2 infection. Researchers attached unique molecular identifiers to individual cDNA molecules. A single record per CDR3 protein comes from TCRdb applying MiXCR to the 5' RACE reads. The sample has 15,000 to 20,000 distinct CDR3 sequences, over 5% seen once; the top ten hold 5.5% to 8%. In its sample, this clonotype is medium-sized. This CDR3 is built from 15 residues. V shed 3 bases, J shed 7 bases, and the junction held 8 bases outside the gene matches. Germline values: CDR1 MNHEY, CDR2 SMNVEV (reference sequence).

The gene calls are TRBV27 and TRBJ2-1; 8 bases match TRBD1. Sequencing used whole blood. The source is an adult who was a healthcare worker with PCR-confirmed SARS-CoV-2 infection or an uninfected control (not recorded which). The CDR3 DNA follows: TGTGCCAGCAGTTTTGGGGCCAGGGGGCAAAATGAGCAGTTCTTC. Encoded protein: CASSFGARGQNEQFF.